This T cell receptor (beta chain) was profiled in a study of beta chain features in type 1 diabetes. Germline V gives CDR1 SGHRS, CDR2 YFSETQ. This CDR3 is built from 14 residues. Trimming removed 4 bases from V and 5 bases from J; junction bases left unmatched: 4. This clone was counted a few times. Expressed TCRB transcripts were sequenced, since all the RNA that had been isolated was reverse transcribed. Repertoires were generated with immunoSEQ multiplex PCR, while TCRdb's copy carries only in-frame clones and drops some. Here the sample spans roughly 380,000 clones, 15% to 20% being singletons. The chain has TRBV5-1 and TRBJ1-4; 8 bases line up with TRBD1. What was sequenced was naive CD4+ T cells from blood. The sequence was collected from a woman aged 18-29 years in good health. CDR3: CASSLRTGNEKLFF. The CDR3 DNA follows: TGCGCCAGCAGCCTCCGGACAGGGAATGAAAAACTGTTTTTT.